A selection of T cell receptor beta chains follows, all from one sample in a study of technical replicates of blood from a handful of donors. Data came from immunoSEQ multiplex PCR; TCRdb stores just in-frame clones and leaves some out. The profile shows fewer than 90,000 clones, 85% to 95% of them singletons. The sample taken for sequencing was T cells isolated from PBMCs. The receptors here all came from a human donor in good health. The CDR3 runs from the conserved cysteine through the conserved F or W. A D gene is named only where the DNA matches it firmly. The size field is filled for only some rows; it gives once, few, many or a size class.

v_call,j_call,d_call,clone_size,cdr3_aa,cdr3_nt
TRBV4-2,TRBJ2-3,TRBD2,-,CASSPVAGISGDTQYF,TGTGCCAGCAGCCCTGTAGCGGGGATCAGTGGGGATACGCAGTATTTT
TRBV20-1,TRBJ1-2,-,once,CTTEEGHGYTF,TGCACTACGGAGGAGGGACATGGCTACACCTTC
TRBV4-2,TRBJ2-1,-,-,CASSPEPSGYYNEQFF,TGTGCCAGCAGCCCCGAACCAAGCGGATACTACAATGAGCAGTTCTTC
TRBV15,TRBJ2-2,-,-,CATSKSRGNTGELFF,TGTGCCACCAGCAAAAGTAGGGGGAACACCGGGGAGCTGTTTTTT
TRBV28,TRBJ1-4,TRBD1,-,CASRQYPGTGGEKLFF,TGTGCCAGCAGGCAATACCCCGGGACAGGGGGTGAAAAACTGTTTTTT
TRBV19,TRBJ2-7,TRBD1,-,CASSLGTGFYEQYF,TGTGCCAGTAGTCTAGGGACAGGGTTCTACGAGCAGTACTTC
TRBV29-1,TRBJ2-3,-,-,CSLGGPTSRGADTQYF,TGCAGCCTGGGGGGTCCTACAAGTCGTGGAGCAGATACGCAGTATTTT
TRBV11-3,TRBJ2-7,-,-,CASSSTGYEQYF,TGTGCCAGCAGCTCCACCGGCTACGAGCAGTACTTC
TRBV7-2,TRBJ1-5,-,few,CASSLGGPQHF,TGTGCCAGCAGCTTAGGAGGGCCCCAGCATTTT
TRBV5-4,TRBJ2-7,TRBD1,-,CASSSRDRGYEQYF,TGTGCCAGCAGCTCCCGGGACAGGGGGTACGAGCAGTACTTC
TRBV5-4,TRBJ1-1,TRBD1,-,CASSRLGQGSMNTEAFF,TGTGCCAGCAGCCGGTTAGGACAGGGTTCTATGAACACTGAAGCTTTCTTT
TRBV4-1,TRBJ2-1,TRBD1,-,CASRRQGLDNEQFF,TGCGCCAGCAGACGACAGGGGTTAGACAATGAGCAGTTCTTC
TRBV30,TRBJ2-5,TRBD1,-,CACQNQQGAGKTQYF,TGTGCCTGCCAAAATCAACAGGGGGCAGGAAAGACCCAGTACTTC
TRBV27,TRBJ2-7,TRBD1,-,CASSFGPPGQGYEQYF,TGTGCCAGCAGTTTTGGGCCCCCGGGACAGGGGTACGAGCAGTACTTC
TRBV10-2,TRBJ2-4,TRBD1,-,CASNVETGKNIQYF,TGCGCCAGCAATGTGGAGACAGGGAAAAACATTCAGTACTTC
TRBV4-1,TRBJ1-2,-,-,CASSQLAGGGYTF,TGCGCCAGCAGCCAGCTGGCAGGCGGGGGCTACACCTTC
TRBV5-1,TRBJ1-1,TRBD1,-,CASSRDRGLSLGTEAFF,TGCGCCAGCAGTAGAGACAGGGGTCTTTCCTTGGGCACTGAAGCTTTCTTT
TRBV19,TRBJ1-6,-,-,CASSIGGGEDSPLHF,TGTGCCAGTAGTATAGGGGGGGGAGAGGATTCACCCCTCCACTTT
TRBV2,TRBJ2-7,TRBD1,-,CASNRDRGLFYEQYF,TGTGCCAGCAACCGGGACAGGGGGCTATTCTACGAGCAGTACTTC
TRBV5-6,TRBJ1-2,TRBD1,-,CASSLALIHRGHYGYTF,TGTGCCAGCAGCTTGGCCCTAATCCACAGGGGTCACTATGGCTACACCTTC
TRBV6-1,TRBJ2-7,-,-,CASSEQDGGYEQYF,TGTGCCAGCAGTGAACAGGACGGAGGCTACGAGCAGTACTTC
TRBV4-1,TRBJ2-1,TRBD2,-,CASRRWTSQNINEQFF,TGCGCCAGCAGGCGCTGGACTAGCCAAAATATCAATGAGCAGTTCTTC
TRBV5-1,TRBJ2-7,TRBD2,-,CASSLGGGPTYEQYF,TGCGCCAGCAGCTTGGGCGGGGGGCCTACCTACGAGCAGTACTTC
TRBV5-1,TRBJ2-2,TRBD1,-,CASSAPTGMLHTGELFF,TGCGCCAGCAGCGCTCCGACAGGGATGTTGCATACCGGGGAGCTGTTTTTT
TRBV4-1,TRBJ2-7,TRBD1,-,CASSPEPGQLAYEQYF,TGCGCCAGCAGCCCTGAACCGGGACAGCTAGCCTACGAGCAGTACTTC
TRBV27,TRBJ2-1,-,-,CASSLISDNEQFF,TGTGCCAGCAGTTTAATTTCCGACAATGAGCAGTTCTTC
TRBV27,TRBJ2-5,TRBD1,-,CASSLGQGMQTQYF,TGTGCCAGCAGCCTGGGACAGGGTATGCAGACCCAGTACTTC
TRBV27,TRBJ2-1,TRBD1,once,CASSWLGITGGPPNEQFF,TGTGCCAGCAGTTGGTTAGGGATTACAGGGGGCCCCCCCAATGAGCAGTTCTTC
TRBV14,TRBJ2-7,TRBD2,-,CASSLPPGTSGRIYEQYF,TGTGCCAGCAGCCTTCCCCCCGGGACTAGCGGGAGGATCTACGAGCAGTACTTC
TRBV11-1,TRBJ2-3,TRBD1,-,CASIMDRVGTDTQYF,TGTGCCAGCATCATGGACAGGGTCGGCACAGATACGCAGTATTTT
TRBV2,TRBJ2-2,-,-,CASRSGFTGELFF,TGTGCCAGCAGGAGCGGTTTCACCGGGGAGCTGTTTTTT
TRBV7-9,TRBJ2-7,-,-,CASSINYEQYF,TGTGCCAGCAGCATTAATTACGAGCAGTACTTC
TRBV30,TRBJ1-3,TRBD1,-,CAWSVVQGAGNTIYF,TGTGCCTGGAGTGTTGTACAGGGGGCTGGAAACACCATATATTTT